A selection of T cell receptor beta chains follows, all from one sample in a study of response to subunit inactivated influenza vaccine. TCRdb reanalysed the RT-PCR reads using MiXCR and keeps one entry per CDR3 protein. The table has about 570,000 distinct CDR3 sequences, around 11% seen once; the top ten hold approximately 10%. These data are also associated with another study on T cells expressing NK-cell markers.

The input for sequencing was PBMCs from blood, taken on the day of vaccination. The receptors originated from a man aged 45-65 years who received an inactivated influenza vaccine. CDR3s include the opening cysteine and the closing phenylalanine or tryptophan. The D gene is left open where the match is weak. Size is stated for part of the rows, as once, few or many counts, or as a class when the clone is expanded.

v_gene	len	abundance	j_gene	d_gene	CDR3aa	CDR3nt
TRBV30	12	.	TRBJ2-5	TRBD2	CAWRSGGETQYF	TGTGCCTGGAGGAGCGGGGGGGAGACCCAGTACTTC
TRBV6-2/TRBV6-3	15	.	TRBJ2-7	TRBD2	CASRDGLAGAHEQYF	TGTGCCAGCAGGGATGGACTAGCGGGAGCCCACGAGCAGTACTTC
TRBV7-7	15	few	TRBJ2-1	TRBD2	CASSVGLAINNEQFF	TGTGCCAGCAGCGTGGGACTAGCGATAAACAATGAGCAGTTCTTC
TRBV3-1	13	.	TRBJ1-4	TRBD1	CASSQGRGYKLFF	TGTGCCAGCAGCCAAGGCAGGGGGTATAAACTGTTTTTT
TRBV3-1	14	.	TRBJ2-1	TRBD2	CASSQVGLVLEQFF	TGTGCCAGCAGCCAAGTGGGACTAGTTCTCGAGCAGTTCTTC
TRBV12-3/TRBV12-4	16	few	TRBJ2-5	TRBD2	CASSLGGRGGQETQYF	TGTGCCAGCAGTTTAGGTGGGCGGGGGGGACAAGAGACCCAGTACTTC
TRBV3-1	13	few	TRBJ1-5	.	CASSPSMGEPQHF	TGTGCCAGCAGCCCCTCAATGGGAGAGCCCCAGCATTTT
TRBV20-1	12	.	TRBJ2-3	.	CSAWTSTDTQYF	TGCAGTGCCTGGACTAGCACAGATACGCAGTATTTT
TRBV6-4	14	.	TRBJ2-2	.	CASSVQPNTGELFF	TGTGCCAGCAGTGTGCAGCCAAACACCGGGGAGCTGTTTTTT
TRBV2	14	many	TRBJ2-1	.	CASVRDKSTNEQFF	TGTGCCAGCGTCCGGGACAAGAGTACCAATGAGCAGTTCTTC
TRBV18	12	.	TRBJ2-3	.	CASSRAGDTQYF	TGTGCCAGCTCACGGGCCGGCGATACGCAGTATTTT
TRBV27	15	.	TRBJ1-1	.	CASSPRIKVNTEAFF	TGTGCCAGCAGTCCCAGGATCAAGGTGAACACTGAAGCTTTCTTT
TRBV6-2/TRBV6-3	15	.	TRBJ2-5	TRBD2	CASTGLAGLRETQYF	TGTGCCAGCACCGGACTAGCGGGTCTAAGGGAGACCCAGTACTTC
TRBV6-1	15	many	TRBJ2-7	.	CATQGPGAGFLRQYF	TGTGCCACCCAGGGTCCAGGGGCGGGATTCCTGCGGCAGTACTTC
TRBV6-1	13	few	TRBJ1-5	.	CATGGGTPGTQHF	TGTGCCACCGGAGGAGGCACCCCCGGCACCCAGCATTTT
TRBV5-1	15	few	TRBJ2-1	.	CASSLGRLENNEQFF	TGCGCCAGCAGCTTGGGGCGGCTAGAGAACAATGAGCAGTTCTTC
TRBV6-2/TRBV6-3	13	many	TRBJ2-1	.	CASTRDGWNEQFF	TGTGCCAGCACTCGGGACGGCTGGAATGAGCAGTTCTTC
TRBV2	12	many	TRBJ2-1	.	CASSGSGHEQFF	TGTGCCAGCAGTGGGTCAGGCCATGAGCAGTTCTTC
TRBV7-9	12	many	TRBJ2-1	.	CASSLDPNEQFF	TGTGCCAGCAGCTTAGACCCCAATGAGCAGTTCTTC
TRBV10-3	13	.	TRBJ2-5	.	CAISAVRRETQYF	TGTGCCATCAGTGCGGTCCGACGAGAGACCCAGTACTTC
TRBV20-1	16	.	TRBJ2-3	TRBD2	CSARDTSGGAVDTQYF	TGCAGTGCTAGAGACACTAGCGGGGGGGCAGTAGATACGCAGTATTTT
TRBV6-1	14	many	TRBJ2-7	.	CASSEMVSSYEQYF	TGTGCCAGCAGTGAAATGGTGAGCTCCTACGAGCAGTACTTC
TRBV5-4	15	.	TRBJ2-1	TRBD2	CASSYWTSGIGEQFF	TGTGCCAGCAGCTACTGGACTAGCGGGATCGGTGAGCAGTTCTTC
TRBV5-1	15	.	TRBJ1-6	TRBD1	CASSSGTGVNSPLHF	TGCGCCAGCAGTTCCGGGACAGGGGTGAATTCACCCCTCCACTTT
TRBV19	16	.	TRBJ2-4	.	CASSPDVWLAKNIQYF	TGTGCCAGTAGCCCGGACGTGTGGCTAGCCAAAAACATTCAGTACTTC
TRBV7-9	15	.	TRBJ2-3	TRBD2	CASSFSGRGTDTQYF	TGTGCCAGCAGCTTTAGCGGGAGGGGCACAGATACGCAGTATTTT
TRBV12-3/TRBV12-4	11	many	TRBJ2-7	.	CASSLGREQYF	TGTGCCAGCAGTTTGGGGAGGGAGCAGTACTTC
TRBV20-1	13	many	TRBJ2-3	.	CSALRGGTDTQYF	TGCAGTGCTCTCCGGGGAGGCACAGATACGCAGTATTTT
TRBV9	14	few	TRBJ2-5	TRBD2	CASSARLASETQYF	TGTGCCAGCAGCGCCCGACTAGCGAGCGAGACCCAGTACTTC
TRBV7-2	15	.	TRBJ2-2	.	CASSSYYSNTGELLF	TGTGCCAGCAGCTCCTACTACTCGAACACCGGGGAGCTGCTTTTT
TRBV19	15	few	TRBJ1-1	.	CASRSMGGLGTEAFF	TGTGCCAGTAGGTCTATGGGGGGCCTAGGAACTGAAGCTTTCTTT
TRBV5-1	15	few	TRBJ2-2	.	CASSLSWTNTGELFF	TGCGCCAGCAGCTTAAGTTGGACGAACACCGGGGAGCTGTTTTTT
TRBV14	15	.	TRBJ2-7	.	CASSRSTGSWGEQYF	TGTGCCAGCAGCCGATCAACCGGGTCCTGGGGTGAGCAGTACTTC
TRBV12-3/TRBV12-4	14	many	TRBJ1-6	.	CASNPGPLNSPLHF	TGTGCCAGCAACCCGGGACCTCTTAATTCACCCCTCCACTTT
TRBV6-2/TRBV6-3	16	.	TRBJ2-1	TRBD2	CASSYSGLAGFGEQFF	TGTGCCAGCAGTTACTCGGGTCTAGCGGGGTTTGGTGAGCAGTTCTTC
TRBV9	17	.	TRBJ2-3	TRBD2	CASSFTGLGGHTDTQYF	TGTGCCAGCAGCTTCACGGGACTAGGAGGACACACAGATACGCAGTATTTT
TRBV28	14	few	TRBJ2-5	TRBD1	CASSVTGGSKTQYF	TGTGCCAGCAGTGTAACAGGGGGCTCAAAGACCCAGTACTTC
TRBV15	16	few	TRBJ1-4	TRBD1	CATSRDRDRPNEKLFF	TGTGCCACCAGCAGAGATAGGGACAGGCCGAATGAAAAACTGTTTTTT
TRBV20-1	13	.	TRBJ2-7	.	CSALPSRNYEQYF	TGCAGTGCTCTACCCTCCCGGAATTACGAGCAGTACTTC
TRBV7-8	19	.	TRBJ2-2	TRBD2	CASSFPGLAGPWGTGELFF	TGTGCCAGCAGCTTCCCTGGACTAGCGGGACCATGGGGCACCGGGGAGCTGTTTTTT
TRBV7-9	12	.	TRBJ1-1	.	CASSTRGTEAFF	TGTGCCAGCAGCACCAGGGGCACTGAAGCTTTCTTT
TRBV12-3/TRBV12-4	18	few	TRBJ2-7	TRBD1	CASSFAPGGTGASYEQYF	TGTGCCAGCAGTTTCGCCCCGGGCGGGACAGGGGCTTCCTACGAGCAGTACTTC
TRBV29-1	12	once	TRBJ1-1	.	CGAQTGNTEAFF	TGCGGCGCCCAGACAGGGAACACTGAAGCTTTCTTT